Each of the 2 T cell receptor beta chains below was sequenced from the same sample in a study of monozygotic twins with inflammatory bowel disease. Following a re-call of the 5' RACE reads, TCRdb has one entry per CDR3 protein and lacks DNA. This sample's table reports more than 300,000 distinct CDR3 sequences. Specimen: blood. The source of these receptors is a human donor with ulcerative colitis or Crohn's disease, or a healthy co-twin of an affected twin (not recorded which).

V and J are TRBV20-1 and TRBJ1-2. Germline values: CDR1 DFQATT, CDR2 SNEGSKA (reference sequence). The CDR3 is 17 amino acids. The CDR3 protein is CSASKPTGQRADYGYTF.

The J gene is TRBJ1-4, the V gene TRBV4-3; TCRdb indicates TRBD1, and absent DNA this call remains unverified. The CDR3 spans 20 residues. Germline-derived CDR1 and CDR2 are LGHNA and YSLEER. The CDR3 here is CASSQENHGTGGTRNEKLFF.